This TCR beta chain was observed in a study of CD8+ T cells in alopecia areata. Study-wide findings and caveats: Clonality was higher in lesional than normal scalp, especially in alopecia totalis/universalis. Baseline CD8+ expansion's link to response remains uncertain, as there was one nonresponder. Amid tofacitinib therapy, many expanded lesional clones stayed present in scalp and blood.

cDNA serving as the sequencing template came from extracted, reverse transcribed RNA. The protocol was immunoSEQ multiplex PCR, while the TCRdb copy is restricted to in-frame clones and leaves out a portion. The repertoire holds 90,000 to 100,000 clones, with approximately 66% as singletons. Treatment in this sample: oral pan-JAK inhibitor, 5-10 mg twice daily. Researchers gathered lesional scalp punch biopsies and peripheral blood from patients with alopecia areata. With regard to this clone: Its matching antigen is unknown.

This CDR3 region has 11 residues. CDR1 MNHEY and CDR2 SMNVEV come from the germline V gene (reference sequence). This specimen consisted of CD8+ T cells sorted from blood, obtained at week 4, from a patient treated with tofacitinib. The TCR comes from a human donor with alopecia areata. The rearrangement joins TRBV27 to TRBJ2-1; no clear D. CDR3 in amino acids: CAAFGYNEQFF. Written as DNA, the CDR3 is TGTGCAGCGTTCGGATACAATGAGCAGTTCTTC.